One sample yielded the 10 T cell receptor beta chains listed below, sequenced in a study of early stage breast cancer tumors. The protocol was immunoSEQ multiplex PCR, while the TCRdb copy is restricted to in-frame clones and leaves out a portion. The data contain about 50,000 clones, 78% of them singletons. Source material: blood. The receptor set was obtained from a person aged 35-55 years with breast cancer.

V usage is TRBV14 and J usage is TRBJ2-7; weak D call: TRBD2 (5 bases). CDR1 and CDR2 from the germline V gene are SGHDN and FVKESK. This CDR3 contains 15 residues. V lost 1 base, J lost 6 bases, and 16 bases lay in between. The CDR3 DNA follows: TGTGCCAGCAGCCAAGCGGATCGGGGTGCGGGCGAGCAGTACTTC. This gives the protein CASSQADRGAGEQYF.

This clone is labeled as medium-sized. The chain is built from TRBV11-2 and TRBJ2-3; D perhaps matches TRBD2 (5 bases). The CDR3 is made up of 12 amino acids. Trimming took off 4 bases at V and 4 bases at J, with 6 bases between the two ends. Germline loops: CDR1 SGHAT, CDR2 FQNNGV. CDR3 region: CASSSAADTQYF. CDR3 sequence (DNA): TGTGCCAGCAGCTCAGCGGCAGATACGCAGTATTTT.

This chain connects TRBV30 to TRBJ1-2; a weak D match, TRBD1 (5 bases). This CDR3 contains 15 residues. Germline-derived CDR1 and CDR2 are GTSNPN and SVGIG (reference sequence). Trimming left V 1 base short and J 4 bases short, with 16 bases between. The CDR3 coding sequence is TGTGCCTGGAGTGGCCCGGCAGGGTCTACCTATGGCTACACCTTC. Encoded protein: CAWSGPAGSTYGYTF.

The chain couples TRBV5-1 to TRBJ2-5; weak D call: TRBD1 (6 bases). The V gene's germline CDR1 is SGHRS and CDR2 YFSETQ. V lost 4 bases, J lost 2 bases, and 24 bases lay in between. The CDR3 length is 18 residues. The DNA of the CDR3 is TGCGCCAGCAGCAGGACGAGCCTAGGACAGTTCGGACAAGAGACCCAGTACTTC. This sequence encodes CASSRTSLGQFGQETQYF.

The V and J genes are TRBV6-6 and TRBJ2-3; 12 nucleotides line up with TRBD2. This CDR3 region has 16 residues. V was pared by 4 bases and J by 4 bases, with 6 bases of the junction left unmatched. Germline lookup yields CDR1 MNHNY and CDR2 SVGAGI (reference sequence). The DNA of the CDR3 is TGTGCCAGCAGTTTTAGACTAGCGGGAGTTGCAGATACGCAGTATTTT. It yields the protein CASSFRLAGVADTQYF.

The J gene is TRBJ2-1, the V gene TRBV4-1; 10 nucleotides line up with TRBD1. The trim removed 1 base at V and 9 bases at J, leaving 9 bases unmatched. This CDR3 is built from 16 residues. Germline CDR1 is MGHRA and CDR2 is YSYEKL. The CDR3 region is CASSQVRTGGIGEQFF. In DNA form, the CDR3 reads TGCGCCAGCAGCCAAGTCAGGACAGGGGGAATAGGTGAGCAGTTCTTC.

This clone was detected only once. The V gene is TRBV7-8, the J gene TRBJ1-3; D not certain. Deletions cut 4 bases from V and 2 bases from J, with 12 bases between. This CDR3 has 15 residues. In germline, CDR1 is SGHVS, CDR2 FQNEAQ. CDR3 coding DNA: TGTGCCAGCAGCTGGCAGGCACTTCCTGGAAACACCATATATTTT. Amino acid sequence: CASSWQALPGNTIYF.

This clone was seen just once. The CDR3 is CAISEGGLTYEQYF. The CDR3 DNA is TGTGCCATCAGTGAGGGTGGACTGACTTACGAGCAGTACTTC. The chain combines TRBV10-3 with TRBJ2-7; a possible D gene is TRBD2 (5 bases). The CDR3 is 14 amino acids. CDR1 and CDR2 (germline): ENHRY, SYGVKD. Trimming stripped 2 bases from V and 4 bases from J, with 12 bases between.

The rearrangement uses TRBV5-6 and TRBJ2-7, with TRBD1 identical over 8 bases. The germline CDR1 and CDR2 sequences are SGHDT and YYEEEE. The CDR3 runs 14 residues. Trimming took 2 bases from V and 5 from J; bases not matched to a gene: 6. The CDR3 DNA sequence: TGTGCCAGCAGCTTAAGGACAGGGCACAACGAGCAGTACTTC. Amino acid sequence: CASSLRTGHNEQYF. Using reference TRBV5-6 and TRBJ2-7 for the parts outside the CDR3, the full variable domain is DAGVTQSPTHLIKTRGQQVTLRCSPKSGHDTVSWYQQALGQGPQFIFQYYEEEERQRGNFPDRFSGHQFPNYSSELNVNALLLGDSALYLCASSLRTGHNEQYFGPGTRLTVT.

The CDR3 DNA is TGTGCCAGCAGCGCCAGTACAGGGGCCAACGTCCTGACTTTC. This gives the protein CASSASTGANVLTF. The rearrangement links TRBV7-2 to TRBJ2-6, with no clear D. CDR3 length equals 14 residues. Germline assignment: CDR1 SGHTA and CDR2 FQGNSA. The V end was cut by 5 bases, the J end by 4 bases, with 9 bases between.